These 29 T cell receptor beta chains originate from one sample sequenced in a study of siplizumab effects on memory and regulatory T cells. The protocol was immunoSEQ multiplex PCR, while the TCRdb copy is restricted to in-frame clones and leaves out a portion. In the table there are 85,000 to 130,000 clones, over 90% of which are singletons. The sample consisted of Tregs sorted from blood. These receptors all stem from a human donor in good health.

This rearrangement joins TRBV29-1 to TRBJ2-7; TRBD1 matches 8 bases. V gave up 6 bases and J gave up 7 bases; unmatched junction bases: 11. The CDR3 totals 13 residues. Germline loops: CDR1 SQVTM, CDR2 ANQGSEA. CDR3 nucleotides: TGCAGCGTACGGGACAGGACATTTCGGGAGCAGTACTTC. Translated: CSVRDRTFREQYF.

This clone has a handful of counts. V is TRBV4-2 and J is TRBJ1-2; no clear D. The germline V and J ends were trimmed by 0 bases and 4 bases, with 12 bases remaining between them. From germline, CDR1 is LGHNA and CDR2 YNFKEQ. The CDR3 spans 15 residues. CDR3 sequence: CASSQDLKGIYGYTF. CDR3 DNA: TGTGCCAGCAGCCAAGATCTCAAAGGGATCTATGGCTACACCTTC.

The chain links TRBV9 to TRBJ2-3, with D uncertain. Trimming pared 1 base from V and 0 bases from J, leaving 18 bases between. CDR1 and CDR2 from the germline V gene are SGDLS and YYNGEE. This CDR3 spans 18 amino acids. The CDR3 region is CASSVSPVGLVSTDTQYF. CDR3 nucleotides: TGTGCCAGCAGCGTATCCCCAGTAGGCCTCGTTAGCACAGATACGCAGTATTTT.

The chain links TRBV4-1 to TRBJ1-6; D is uncertain. Germline V gives CDR1 MGHRA, CDR2 YSYEKL. The CDR3 is 14 residues long. Trimming removed 4 bases from V and 7 bases from J, with 11 bases in between. Written as DNA, the CDR3 is TGCGCCAGCAGCCCCGGAACAAGAAATTCACCCCTCCACTTT. Translating it yields CASSPGTRNSPLHF.

This chain joins TRBV30 and TRBJ2-2; TRBD2 matches at 9 bases. This CDR3 has 15 amino acids. Looked up from germline, CDR1 is GTSNPN and CDR2 is SVGIG (reference sequence). Trimming removed 5 bases from V and 0 bases from J; junction bases left unmatched: 4. The CDR3 coding sequence is TGTGCCTGGGCGCGGGGGGGCGCGAACACCGGGGAGCTGTTTTTT. Protein: CAWARGGANTGELFF. The complete variable domain, with remaining parts taken from reference TRBV30 and TRBJ2-2, reads SQTIHQWPATLVQPVGSPLSLECTVEGTSNPNLYWYRQAAGRGLQLLFYSVGIGQISSEVPQNLSASRPQDRQFILSSKKLLLSDSGFYLCAWARGGANTGELFFGEGSRLTVL.

CDR3 coding DNA: TGTGCCAGCAGCTTAGCGGCTAGCGGAGAGACCCAGTACTTC. Protein product: CASSLAASGETQYF. This chain joins TRBV7-9 and TRBJ2-5; 7 positions match TRBD2. V shed 0 bases and J 4 bases; nucleotides not matched to a gene: 2. CDR1 SEHNR and CDR2 FQNEAQ come from the germline V gene (reference sequence). This CDR3 contains 14 residues.

CDR3 nucleotides: TGTGCCAGCAGCTACCGGGACGGAAGAAAACTGTTTTTT. Amino acids: CASSYRDGRKLFF. The chain is built from TRBV11-2 and TRBJ1-4, with D tentatively TRBD1 (5 bases). Germline loops: CDR1 SGHAT, CDR2 FQNNGV. Trimming stripped 4 bases from V and 10 bases from J, with 13 bases between. The length of the CDR3 is 13 residues. Looking up the rest from reference TRBV11-2 and TRBJ1-4 gives the full variable domain: EAGVAQSPRYKIIEKRQSVAFWCNPISGHATLYWYQQILGQGPKLLIQFQNNGVVDDSQLPKDRFSAERLKGVDSTLKIQPAKLEDSAVYLCASSYRDGRKLFFGSGTQLSVL.

This clone was recorded once. V and J are TRBV7-2 and TRBJ1-2, with 8 positions matching TRBD1. Losses at the gene ends were 5 bases for V and 5 bases for J; bases not matched to a gene: 13. Germline assignment: CDR1 SGHTA and CDR2 FQGNSA. The CDR3 has 16 amino acids. The CDR3 coding sequence is TGTGCCAGCAGCGAAGGGGACACCACAGGGGGGTATGGCTACACCTTC. This gives the protein CASSEGDTTGGYGYTF.

The V gene is TRBV11-2, the J gene TRBJ2-7; the match to TRBD1 covers 7 bases. This CDR3 is built from 15 residues. CDR1 SGHAT and CDR2 FQNNGV come from the germline V gene. V was pared by 5 bases and J by 3 bases, with 10 bases of the junction left unmatched. The CDR3 DNA reads TGTGCCAGCAGCCGAAACAGGGGATGGGACTACGAGCAGTACTTC. The encoded protein is CASSRNRGWDYEQYF.

This clone is a singleton in its sample. The chain links TRBV19 to TRBJ1-1; no definite D call. The ends were cut back, 3 bases at V and 0 bases at J, with 8 bases in the middle. CDR1 LNHDA and CDR2 SQIVND come from the germline V gene (reference sequence). The CDR3 is made up of 14 amino acids. The CDR3 region is CASSIAEMNTEAFF. DNA of the CDR3: TGTGCCAGTAGTATCGCCGAAATGAACACTGAAGCTTTCTTT. The full variable domain, rest sourced from reference TRBV19 and TRBJ1-1, is DGGITQSPKYLFRKEGQNVTLSCEQNLNHDAMYWYRQDPGQGLRLIYYSQIVNDFQKGDIAEGYSVSREKKESFPLTVTSAQKNPTAFYLCASSIAEMNTEAFFGQGTRLTVV.

The genes are TRBV2 and TRBJ1-6; 10 bases match TRBD1. The CDR3 has 15 amino acids. The ends lost 5 bases at V and 11 bases at J; junction bases unmatched: 9. In germline, CDR1 is SNHLY, CDR2 FYNNEI. This CDR3 reads CASSPTRDRGPPLHF. The CDR3 DNA follows: TGTGCCAGCAGTCCTACCCGGGACAGGGGCCCACCCCTCCACTTT. Full variable domain (missing parts from reference TRBV2 and TRBJ1-6): EPEVTQTPSHQVTQMGQEVILRCVPISNHLYFYWYRQILGQKVEFLVSFYNNEISEKSEIFDDQFSVERPDGSNFTLKIRSTKLEDSAMYFCASSPTRDRGPPLHFGNGTRLTVT.

The genes are TRBV2 and TRBJ2-7; D is unclear. Deletions cut 5 bases from V and 2 bases from J, with 7 bases between. CDR1 is SNHLY and CDR2 is FYNNEI in the germline V gene. This CDR3 is built from 12 residues. CDR3 sequence reads: CASSISPYEQYF. CDR3 bases: TGTGCCAGCAGTATTTCACCCTACGAGCAGTACTTC. Complete variable domain (other parts from reference TRBV2 and TRBJ2-7): EPEVTQTPSHQVTQMGQEVILRCVPISNHLYFYWYRQILGQKVEFLVSFYNNEISEKSEIFDDQFSVERPDGSNFTLKIRSTKLEDSAMYFCASSISPYEQYFGPGTRLTVT.

The table lists this clone with a count of one. J is TRBJ1-4 and V is TRBV4-1; D unresolved. This CDR3 has 17 residues. With 5 bases removed from V and 2 bases from J, the gap between germline ends came to 18 bases. The germline gives CDR1 MGHRA, CDR2 YSYEKL. The CDR3 DNA is TGCGCCAGCAGCAGATTTTTTGGGAGCGCGACTAATGAAAAACTGTTTTTT. This gives the protein CASSRFFGSATNEKLFF.

V and J are TRBV6-1 and TRBJ1-1, with 9 bases identical to TRBD1. Germline values: CDR1 MNHNS, CDR2 SASEGT. There are 14 residues in the CDR3. Losses at the gene ends were 7 bases for V and 3 bases for J; bases not matched to a gene: 6. The DNA of the CDR3 is TGTGCCAGCACCGCGACAGGGGGTTACACTGAAGCTTTCTTT. Residues: CASTATGGYTEAFF.

The chain employs TRBV18 and TRBJ2-5; D is possibly TRBD2 (5 bases). Germline values: CDR1 KGHSH, CDR2 LQKENI. The CDR3 loop spans 16 amino acids. V lost 1 base and J lost 0, with 12 bases in between. CDR3 in DNA: TGTGCCAGCTCACCACTGGGAAGAGGGTACCAAGAGACCCAGTACTTC. This translates into CASSPLGRGYQETQYF.

J is TRBJ2-7 and V is TRBV11-3, with D hard to call. The V end was cut by 0 bases, the J end by 3 bases, with 9 bases between. The CDR3 is 14 residues long. Germline V gene data show CDR1 as SGHNT and CDR2 as YENEEA. CDR3 sequence reads: CASSLDPGSYEQYF. DNA for the CDR3: TGTGCCAGCAGCTTAGATCCTGGCAGCTACGAGCAGTACTTC.

This chain joins TRBV5-1 and TRBJ2-7; possible D gene TRBD2, 5 bases. The CDR3 is 14 residues long. Germline values: CDR1 SGHRS, CDR2 YFSETQ. The germline V and J ends were trimmed by 4 bases and 1 base, with 12 bases remaining between them. The CDR3 region has the DNA TGCGCCAGCAGCAGGAGGCCCGAGTCCTACGAGCAGTACTTC. It encodes CASSRRPESYEQYF.

The chain has TRBV27 and TRBJ2-3; D uncertain. V lost 2 bases and J lost 0, with 12 bases in between. The CDR3 length is 16 residues. Germline loops: CDR1 MNHEY, CDR2 SMNVEV (reference sequence). CDR3 region: CASSLIFGLSTDTQYF. As DNA, the CDR3 is TGTGCCAGCAGTTTAATATTTGGCCTGAGCACAGATACGCAGTATTTT.

The chain combines TRBV7-9 with TRBJ1-1; a weak D match, TRBD1 (6 bases). The CDR3 spans 15 residues. V lost 2 bases, J lost 6 bases, and 16 bases lay in between. Germline V lookup: CDR1 SEHNR, CDR2 FQNEAQ (reference sequence). The CDR3 region is CASSLTGQISPEAFF. As DNA, the CDR3 is TGTGCCAGCAGCTTAACCGGACAGATATCCCCTGAAGCTTTCTTT.

The chain recombines TRBV2 with TRBJ2-7; D not resolved. This CDR3 comprises 12 residues. Trimming took 6 bases from V and 6 from J, leaving 12 bases between them. Per the germline V gene, CDR1 is SNHLY and CDR2 is FYNNEI. The chain's CDR3 is CASSAFGREQYF. CDR3 coding DNA: TGTGCCAGCAGCGCGTTCGGGCGCGAGCAGTACTTC.

The CDR3 DNA reads TGTGCCAGCAGTCCTATCGGACTAGCGGGGGAGGTGGGGTCCCAGTACTTC. It is translated as CASSPIGLAGEVGSQYF. The chain recombines TRBV27 with TRBJ2-5; the match to TRBD2 covers 13 bases. Per the germline V gene, CDR1 is MNHEY and CDR2 is SMNVEV (reference sequence). The junction had 15 bases not matched to a gene; V was cut back by 5 bases and J by 9 bases. This CDR3 contains 17 residues.

The V and J genes are TRBV6-6 and TRBJ1-2, with D possibly being TRBD1 (5 bases). V lost 7 bases, J lost 4 bases, and 10 bases lay in between. CDR3 length: 12 amino acids. Germline assignment: CDR1 MNHNY and CDR2 SVGAGI (reference sequence). The CDR3 loop is CASKTDLYGYTF. CDR3 nucleotide sequence: TGTGCCAGCAAGACAGATCTCTATGGCTACACCTTC.

The V call is TRBV9, the J call TRBJ1-5; D not certain. Germline assignment: CDR1 SGDLS and CDR2 YYNGEE. The CDR3 has 13 amino acids. Trimming pared 4 bases from V and 5 bases from J, leaving 10 bases between. The CDR3 protein is CASSLNSDQPQHF. DNA of the CDR3: TGTGCCAGCAGCCTCAACAGTGATCAGCCCCAGCATTTT.

This rearrangement joins TRBV11-3 to TRBJ2-2, with a tentative D call TRBD1 (5 bases). The CDR3 runs 15 residues. Germline CDR1 reads SGHNT; CDR2 reads YENEEA. V lost 5 bases and J lost 1, with 11 bases in between. The CDR3 DNA reads TGTGCCAGCAGCCCCACAACAGGGAACACCGGGGAGCTGTTTTTT. Translation: CASSPTTGNTGELFF.

This clone was observed a handful of times. V is TRBV7-9 and J is TRBJ1-2, with TRBD1 as a possible D gene (5 bases). CDR3 length equals 14 residues. V dropped 3 bases and J dropped 4 bases, with 12 bases sitting between them. The germline CDR1 and CDR2 sequences are SEHNR and FQNEAQ (reference sequence). CDR3 nucleotides: TGTGCCAGCAGCTTCGTGACAGCGATCTATGGCTACACCTTC. Translated: CASSFVTAIYGYTF.

The chain couples TRBV30 to TRBJ1-2; D ambiguous. This CDR3 has 10 amino acids. Trimming took 5 bases from V and 5 from J, leaving 6 bases between them. Germline-derived CDR1 and CDR2 are GTSNPN and SVGIG (reference sequence). CDR3 residues: CAWGYYGYTF. The CDR3 coding sequence is TGTGCCTGGGGATATTATGGCTACACCTTC.

The J gene is TRBJ1-2, the V gene TRBV30, with D tentatively TRBD1 (5 bases). Germline V gives CDR1 GTSNPN, CDR2 SVGIG (reference sequence). The CDR3 has 13 residues. Trimming left V 1 base short and J 4 bases short, with 10 bases between. Here the CDR3 reads CAWSGQGSYGYTF. CDR3 coding DNA: TGTGCCTGGAGTGGCCAGGGTAGCTATGGCTACACCTTC.

The J gene is TRBJ2-5, the V gene TRBV18; D perhaps matches TRBD2 (6 bases). Germline V lookup: CDR1 KGHSH, CDR2 LQKENI. CDR3 size: 13 residues. Deletions cut 2 bases from V and 9 bases from J, with 13 bases between. The CDR3 spells CASSPGGLGPQYF. CDR3 DNA sequence: TGTGCCAGCTCACCAGGGGGACTGGGACCCCAGTACTTC. Full variable domain (outside the CDR3, taken from reference TRBV18 and TRBJ2-5): NAGVMQNPRHLVRRRGQEARLRCSPMKGHSHVYWYRQLPEEGLKFMVYLQKENIIDESGMPKERFSAEFPKEGPSILRIQQVVRGDSAAYFCASSPGGLGPQYFGPGTRLLVL.

This chain connects TRBV6-1 to TRBJ2-7; TRBD1 or TRBD2 may be the D gene (5 bases each). The length of the CDR3 is 13 residues. V dropped 3 bases and J dropped 4 bases, with 10 bases sitting between them. The germline V gene encodes CDR1 MNHNS and CDR2 SASEGT. The CDR3 region is CASSEGDPYEQYF. The CDR3 DNA reads as TGTGCCAGCAGTGAGGGGGACCCTTACGAGCAGTACTTC.